This T cell receptor (beta chain) was recovered during a study of blood T cell repertoires in COVID-19. Study background: There were acute and convalescent COVID-19 samples, and they came from the United States, Italy and Spain. In each case, the material was cDNA or gDNA derived from T cells, B-cell-depleted T cells, or PBMCs.

Original handling: Amplification with reference gene primers provided the estimates of nucleated cell counts. The method was immunoSEQ multiplex PCR; TCRdb's version includes in-frame clones alone and lacks a portion of them. V and J calls and clone size are given by that table; D and trimming were obtained from the DNA. The sample records roughly 180,000 clones, about 88% being singletons. This sequence originates from a man aged 18 to 30 with acute or convalescent COVID-19. The specimen was peripheral blood.

This CDR3 is CASSQRTGGHEKLFF. CDR3 in DNA: TGCGCCAGCAGCCAAAGGACAGGGGGCCATGAAAAACTGTTTTTT. The chain uses TRBV4-1 and TRBJ1-4; 11 nucleotides agree with TRBD1. Looked up from germline, CDR1 is MGHRA and CDR2 is YSYEKL. V lost 2 bases and J lost 6; bases outside the gene matches: 2. There are 15 residues in the CDR3.